This entry is about one TCR beta chain. Its antigen is as yet unknown. CDR3-region Arm-PCR and iRepertoire HTBI primers produced the TCR beta libraries. TCRdb passed the multiplex PCR reads through MiXCR, listing each CDR3 protein once. The table lists under 500,000 distinct CDR3 sequences, about 16% of them singletons. The sample is drawn from a study of regulatory T cells in long-lasting Graves disease. V lost 2 bases and J lost 0, with 10 bases in between. From germline, CDR1 is KGHSH and CDR2 LQKENI. This CDR3 is built from 15 residues. Whole-study findings and limits: Persistent patients had more shared public clonotypes (around 2,800) than new patients (about 970).

Described time point: newly diagnosed GD, antithyroid drugs for less than 3 months. PBMC RNA was the source of the TCR library. These same data were also listed under a study on T cells in Graves' hyperthyroidism and ophthalmopathy.

The receptor was isolated from a woman in her thirties with Graves disease. The genes are TRBV18 and TRBJ1-1, with D tentatively TRBD1 (5 bases). The starting material was peripheral blood mononuclear cells (PBMCs), obtained at new diagnosis, from a patient treated with antithyroid drugs. CDR3 sequence: CASSPDSPMNTEAFF. The CDR3 nucleotides read TGTGCCAGCTCACCAGACAGTCCCATGAACACTGAAGCTTTCTTT.